One sample yielded the 24 T cell receptor beta chains listed below, sequenced in a study of CD8 T cells in ankylosing spondylitis. TCRdb reprocessed the 5' RACE reads via MiXCR and lists one record per CDR3 protein. The sample carries under 400,000 distinct CDR3 sequences, about 9.9% recorded once. The sample consisted of blood, either unsorted or a sorted T cell fraction (not recorded which). All receptors come from a female donor with ankylosing spondylitis or in good health (not recorded which).

V gene TRBV20-1 combines with J gene TRBJ1-1; unclear D gene. Trimming pared 3 bases from V and 5 bases from J, leaving 4 bases between. CDR1 is DFQATT, CDR2 SNEGSKA, per germline (reference sequence). The CDR3 is 10 residues long. CDR3 DNA: TGCAGTGCTAGTGTTACTGAAGCTTTCTTT. Its translation: CSASVTEAFF.

This clonotype has at least ten counts. CDR3 bases: TGTGCCAGCAGTTACCTGGGCACGGGGGGCAATCAGCCCCAGCATTTT. Translated: CASSYLGTGGNQPQHF. This sequence joins TRBV6-2 or TRBV6-3 and TRBJ1-5; a weak D match, TRBD1 (5 bases). This CDR3 has 16 amino acids. V lost 2 bases and J lost 2, with 13 bases in between. Per germline, CDR1 MNHEY and CDR2 SVGEGT.

Written as DNA, the CDR3 is TGTGCCAGCAGCCGCCCGGGACTAGCTGTTCGGGAGACCCAGTACTTC. It encodes CASSRPGLAVRETQYF. The chain has TRBV7-2 and TRBJ2-5; 9 positions match TRBD2. The germline V gene encodes CDR1 SGHTA and CDR2 FQGNSA. There are 16 residues in the CDR3. V gave up 5 bases and J gave up 5 bases; unmatched junction bases: 12.

This clonotype showed up many times. The J gene is TRBJ2-1, the V gene TRBV27; 8 bases align to TRBD1. The germline V gene has CDR1 MNHEY and CDR2 SMNVEV (reference sequence). The CDR3 is made up of 14 amino acids. The junction had 11 bases not matched to a gene; V was cut back by 6 bases and J by 10 bases. CDR3 residues: CASSPSPRTGEQFF. CDR3 in DNA: TGTGCCAGCAGCCCATCGCCGAGGACAGGGGAGCAGTTCTTC.

This clonotype was found many times. V gene TRBV5-6 combines with J gene TRBJ2-7; unclear D gene. Germline V gene sequence: CDR1 SGHDT, CDR2 YYEEEE. The V end was cut by 4 bases, the J end by 0 bases, with 20 bases between. The CDR3 runs 17 residues. The chain's CDR3 is CASSPYRPQPGSYEQYF. CDR3 nucleotide sequence: TGTGCCAGCAGCCCGTACAGACCTCAACCGGGCTCCTACGAGCAGTACTTC.

Concerning this clonotype itself: A much larger clonotype is one base distant, so this may be a read error. The chain joins TRBV9 to TRBJ1-5; D is possibly TRBD1 (6 bases). The CDR3 has 13 amino acids. CDR1 and CDR2 (germline): SGDLS, YYNGEE. DNA for the CDR3: TGTGCCAGCAGCTTGGGGGACAATAAGCCCCAGCATTTT. This codes for CASSLGDNKPQHF.

The table lists this clonotype with many counts. The chain joins TRBV9 to TRBJ2-2; 9 positions agree with TRBD2. The J segment lost 6 bases and the V segment lost 3 bases, leaving 9 bases of the junction unmatched. This CDR3 contains 16 residues. Germline V CDR1 and CDR2: SGDLS, YYNGEE. This chain's CDR3 is CASSGPGTSIAGELFF. The CDR3 DNA follows: TGTGCCAGCAGCGGACCCGGGACTAGCATTGCCGGGGAGCTGTTTTTT. Complete variable domain (other parts from reference TRBV9 and TRBJ2-2): DSGVTQTPKHLITATGQRVTLRCSPRSGDLSVYWYQQSLDQGLQFLIQYYNGEERAKGNILERFSAQQFPDLHSELNLSSLELGDSALYFCASSGPGTSIAGELFFGEGSRLTVL.

Ten or more counts support this clonotype. The chain combines TRBV20-1 with TRBJ2-3; TRBD2 is a possible D gene (6 bases). The CDR3 length is 11 residues. Germline CDR1 is DFQATT and CDR2 is SNEGSKA (reference sequence). The CDR3 DNA reads as TGCGCGGAGGGCGGTTGGGATACGCAGTATTTT. Translated, it gives CAEGGWDTQYF.

This clonotype was seen more than once but under ten times. The rearrangement joins TRBV18 to TRBJ2-1, with D unresolved. V was cut by 0 bases and J by 0 bases, with 12 bases left in between. The CDR3 sequence is 17 residues long. CDR1 is KGHSH, CDR2 LQKENI, per germline. In DNA form, the CDR3 reads TGTGCCAGCTCACCACCGGGCCGAACAAGCTCCTACAATGAGCAGTTCTTC. Encoded protein: CASSPPGRTSSYNEQFF.

In this sample, this clonotype turned up many times. The V call is TRBV2, the J call TRBJ2-1, with a possible D match to TRBD1 (7 bases). Germline CDR1 reads SNHLY; CDR2 reads FYNNEI. Trimming left V 7 bases short and J 6 bases short, with 13 bases between. The CDR3 runs 13 residues. The CDR3 nucleotides read TGTGCCAGCATACAGGGGAGGAGCAATGAGCAGTTCTTC. It translates to CASIQGRSNEQFF.

This clonotype was observed at least ten times. V usage is TRBV5-1 and J usage is TRBJ2-2, with D maybe TRBD2 (5 bases). CDR1 and CDR2 from the germline V gene are SGHRS and YFSETQ. The CDR3 covers 15 residues. V was pared by 2 bases and J by 6 bases, with 14 bases between. This CDR3 is CASSLFWGAAGELFF. The CDR3 DNA is TGCGCCAGCAGCTTATTCTGGGGAGCCGCCGGGGAGCTGTTTTTT.

To note about this clonotype: A much larger clonotype is one base distant, so this may be a read error. This chain connects TRBV13 to TRBJ1-2, with D possibly being TRBD1 (5 bases). CDR1 PRHDT and CDR2 FYEKMQ come from the germline V gene (reference sequence). There are 16 residues in the CDR3. The CDR3: CASSLEGHPYPNGNTF. The CDR3 coding sequence is TGTGCCAGCAGCTTAGAAGGACACCCTTACCCTAATGGCAACACCTTC.

V and J are TRBV5-6 and TRBJ2-1; D remains ambiguous. V lost 6 bases and J lost 7, with 20 bases in between. Germline loops: CDR1 SGHDT, CDR2 YYEEEE. CDR3 size: 15 residues. This CDR3 reads CASTPSGYVDNEQFF. CDR3 coding DNA: TGTGCCAGCACCCCCTCCGGGTATGTGGATAATGAGCAGTTCTTC.

This clonotype was found a few times. This chain connects TRBV3-1 to TRBJ1-3, with D unclear. CDR3 size: 16 residues. Germline V gene sequence: CDR1 LGHDT, CDR2 YNNKEL (reference sequence). V gave up 0 bases and J gave up 4 bases, with 13 bases separating them. This CDR3 is CASSQDGRHHGNTIYF. The CDR3 nucleotides are TGTGCCAGCAGCCAAGATGGGAGACACCACGGAAACACCATATATTTT.

As to this clonotype: Given a much more abundant clone one base away, this may be a read error. This rearrangement joins TRBV7-9 to TRBJ2-2, with D perhaps matching TRBD2 (5 bases). Trimming cost V 7 bases and J 3 bases, with 18 bases left between them. Germline CDR1 SEHNR, CDR2 FQNEAQ (reference sequence). The CDR3 runs 16 residues. For the CDR3, the DNA is TGTGCCAGCATCGAGGTGGGGAGTGGCTACACCGGGGAGCTGTTTTTT. Protein product: CASIEVGSGYTGELFF.

This rearrangement joins TRBV27 to TRBJ2-7; 7 nucleotides match TRBD2. CDR3 length: 14 amino acids. Germline CDR1 reads MNHEY; CDR2 reads SMNVEV (reference sequence). With 2 bases clipped from V and 8 bases from J, the junction kept 9 bases outside the gene matches. The CDR3 sequence: CASSLAGEVVKQYF. DNA of the CDR3: TGTGCCAGCAGTTTAGCGGGAGAGGTTGTAAAGCAGTACTTC.

This clonotype has ten or more counts. V usage is TRBV9 and J usage is TRBJ2-1, with D possibly TRBD1 on 5 matching bases. V lost 5 bases and J 6 bases, leaving 18 bases between the germline ends. This CDR3 region has 15 residues. In germline, CDR1 is SGDLS, CDR2 YYNGEE. The CDR3 region is CASRKPGQDANEQFF. CDR3 nucleotide sequence: TGTGCCAGCAGGAAACCTGGACAAGATGCCAATGAGCAGTTCTTC.

This clonotype turned up a few times. The chain couples TRBV20-1 to TRBJ2-4; 7 nucleotides line up with TRBD2. The CDR3 extends over 17 amino acids. Germline V gene data show CDR1 as DFQATT and CDR2 as SNEGSKA (reference sequence). The ends lost 3 bases at V and 0 bases at J; junction bases unmatched: 11. The CDR3 here is CSASERGKDLAKNIQYF. The CDR3 nucleotides read TGCAGTGCTAGCGAGCGGGGCAAGGATCTAGCCAAAAACATTCAGTACTTC.

This sequence joins TRBV5-1 and TRBJ2-7; 10 bases map to TRBD1. Germline trimming cut 4 bases from V and 5 bases from J; bases unmatched to any gene: 9. The germline CDR1 and CDR2 sequences are SGHRS and YFSETQ. CDR3 size: 15 residues. The CDR3 is CASSQMGQGSNEQYF. The DNA of the CDR3 is TGCGCCAGCAGCCAGATGGGACAGGGGTCCAACGAGCAGTACTTC. Together with reference TRBV5-1 and TRBJ2-7, the CDR3 gives the full variable domain: KAGVTQTPRYLIKTRGQQVTLSCSPISGHRSVSWYQQTPGQGLQFLFEYFSETQRNKGNFPGRFSGRQFSNSRSEMNVSTLELGDSALYLCASSQMGQGSNEQYFGPGTRLTVT.

This clonotype appeared a single time. V is TRBV3-1 and J is TRBJ1-3; D ambiguous. This CDR3 is 15 amino acids long. The germline V gene has CDR1 LGHDT and CDR2 YNNKEL (reference sequence). V dropped 1 base and J dropped 2 bases, with 9 bases sitting between them. CDR3 in DNA: TGTGCCAGCAGCCAAGCGCTAAGGGCTGGAAACACCATATATTTT. This codes for CASSQALRAGNTIYF.

This chain uses TRBV10-3 with TRBJ2-3; D possibly corresponds to TRBD2 (5 bases). Germline-derived CDR1 and CDR2 are ENHRY and SYGVKD. V was pared by 2 bases and J by 1 base, with 7 bases between. This CDR3 region has 14 residues. DNA of the CDR3: TGTGCCATCAGTGAGGGACTTCGCACAGATACGCAGTATTTT. Translation: CAISEGLRTDTQYF.

The chain joins TRBV5-1 to TRBJ2-6; D gene ambiguous. V lost 0 bases to trimming and J lost 0 bases, with 10 bases between them. This CDR3 region has 17 residues. Germline V gene sequence: CDR1 SGHRS, CDR2 YFSETQ. CDR3 in amino acids: CASSLDGGSSGANVLTF. DNA for the CDR3: TGCGCCAGCAGCTTGGACGGCGGAAGCTCTGGGGCCAACGTCCTGACTTTC.

J is TRBJ1-4 and V is TRBV12-3 or TRBV12-4; unclear D gene. The CDR3 consists of 14 residues. V was cut by 3 bases and J by 7 bases, with 12 bases left in between. CDR3 DNA: TGTGCCAGCAGTTTCGGCGGCGGCATTGAAAAACTGTTTTTT. Translation gives CASSFGGGIEKLFF.

As for this clonotype: Because it lacks the conserved phenylalanine or tryptophan at the end, this CDR3 is likely a read error. The chain links TRBV28 to TRBJ2-5; D possibly matches TRBD1 or TRBD2 (5 bases each). This CDR3 contains 15 residues. V lost 4 bases and J 4 bases, leaving 16 bases between the germline ends. Germline-derived CDR1 and CDR2 are MDHEN and SYDVKM. As DNA, the CDR3 is TGTGCCAGCAGTTCCCCCGAGGGGCTTAGAGAGACCCAGTACTTA. Protein product: CASSSPEGLRETQYL.